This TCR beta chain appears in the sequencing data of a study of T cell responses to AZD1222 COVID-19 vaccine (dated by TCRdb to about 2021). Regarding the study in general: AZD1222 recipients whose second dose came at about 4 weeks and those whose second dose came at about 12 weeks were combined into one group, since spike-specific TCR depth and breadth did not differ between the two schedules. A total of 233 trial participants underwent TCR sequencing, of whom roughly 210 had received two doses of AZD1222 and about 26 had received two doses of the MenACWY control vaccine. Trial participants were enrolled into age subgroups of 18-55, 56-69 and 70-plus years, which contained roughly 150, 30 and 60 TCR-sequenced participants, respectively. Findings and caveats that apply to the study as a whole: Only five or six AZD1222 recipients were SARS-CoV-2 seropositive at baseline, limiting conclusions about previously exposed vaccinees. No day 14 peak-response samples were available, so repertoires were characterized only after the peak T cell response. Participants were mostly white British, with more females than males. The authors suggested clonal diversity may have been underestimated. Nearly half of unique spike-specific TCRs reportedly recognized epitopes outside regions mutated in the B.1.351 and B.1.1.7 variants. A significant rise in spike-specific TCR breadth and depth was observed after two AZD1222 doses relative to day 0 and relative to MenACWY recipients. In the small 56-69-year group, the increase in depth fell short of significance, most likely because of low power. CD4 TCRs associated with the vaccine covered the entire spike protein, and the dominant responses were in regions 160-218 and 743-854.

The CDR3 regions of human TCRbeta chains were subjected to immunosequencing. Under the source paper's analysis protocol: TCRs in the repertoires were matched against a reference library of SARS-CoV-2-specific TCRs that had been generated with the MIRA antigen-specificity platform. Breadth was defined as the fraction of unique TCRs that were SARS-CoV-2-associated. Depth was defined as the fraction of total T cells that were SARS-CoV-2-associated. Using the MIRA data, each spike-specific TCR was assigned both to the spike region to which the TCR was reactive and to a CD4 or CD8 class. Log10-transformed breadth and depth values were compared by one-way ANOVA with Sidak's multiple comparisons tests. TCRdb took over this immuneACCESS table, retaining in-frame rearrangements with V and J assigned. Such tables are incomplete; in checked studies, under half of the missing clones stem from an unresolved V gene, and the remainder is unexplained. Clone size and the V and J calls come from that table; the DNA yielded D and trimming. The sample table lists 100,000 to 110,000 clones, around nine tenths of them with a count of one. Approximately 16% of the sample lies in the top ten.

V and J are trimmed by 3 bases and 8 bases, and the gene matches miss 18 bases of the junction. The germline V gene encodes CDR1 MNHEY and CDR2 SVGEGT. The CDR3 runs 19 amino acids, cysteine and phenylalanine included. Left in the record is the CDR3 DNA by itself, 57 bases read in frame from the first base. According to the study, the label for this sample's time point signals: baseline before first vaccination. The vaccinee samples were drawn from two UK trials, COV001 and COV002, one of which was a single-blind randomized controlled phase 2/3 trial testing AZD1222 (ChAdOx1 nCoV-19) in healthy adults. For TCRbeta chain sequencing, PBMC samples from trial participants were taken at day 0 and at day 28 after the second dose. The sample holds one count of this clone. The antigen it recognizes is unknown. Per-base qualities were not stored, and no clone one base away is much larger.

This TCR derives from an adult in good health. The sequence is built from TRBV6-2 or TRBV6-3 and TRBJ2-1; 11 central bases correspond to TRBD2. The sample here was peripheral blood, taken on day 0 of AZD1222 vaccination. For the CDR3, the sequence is CASSYQEQRTGLAEDEQFF. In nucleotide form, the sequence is TGTGCCAGCAGTTATCAAGAACAGCGGACGGGACTAGCGGAGGATGAGCAGTTCTTC.